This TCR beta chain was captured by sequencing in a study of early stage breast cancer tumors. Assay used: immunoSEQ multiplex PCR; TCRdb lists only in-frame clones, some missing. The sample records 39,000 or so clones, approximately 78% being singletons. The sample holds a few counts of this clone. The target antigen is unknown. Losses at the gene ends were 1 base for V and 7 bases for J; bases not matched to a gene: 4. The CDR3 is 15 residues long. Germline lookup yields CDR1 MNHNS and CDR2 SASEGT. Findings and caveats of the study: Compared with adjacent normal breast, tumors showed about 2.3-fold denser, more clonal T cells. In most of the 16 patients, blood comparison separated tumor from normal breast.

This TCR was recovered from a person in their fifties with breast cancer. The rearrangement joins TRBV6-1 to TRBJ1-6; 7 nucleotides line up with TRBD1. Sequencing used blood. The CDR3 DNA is TGTGCCAGCAGTGAAGTGGGCAGGGGGAATTCACCCCTCCACTTT. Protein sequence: CASSEVGRGNSPLHF.